Below, 27 T cell receptor beta chains from the same sample are listed, as sequenced in a study of regulatory T cells in long-lasting Graves disease. Time point noted: newly diagnosed GD, antithyroid drugs for less than 3 months. From PBMCs, RNA was extracted and then used to make the TCR library. Assembly of TCR beta libraries relied on iRepertoire HTBI primers together with Arm-PCR of CDR3 regions. Via MiXCR, TCRdb re-called the multiplex PCR reads, giving one row per CDR3 protein. Among a few hundred thousand distinct CDR3 sequences listed, around 11% were seen once. This sample also belongs to another study, concerning T cells in Graves' hyperthyroidism and ophthalmopathy.

Specimen: peripheral blood mononuclear cells (PBMCs), collected at new diagnosis, from a patient treated with antithyroid drugs. Receptors originate from a woman younger than 30 with Graves disease.

This clonotype was observed many times. This chain connects TRBV11-2 to TRBJ1-1; D possibly corresponds to TRBD1 (6 bases). CDR3 size: 12 residues. Deletions cut 5 bases from V and 7 bases from J, with 11 bases between. Germline loops: CDR1 SGHAT, CDR2 FQNNGV. The chain's CDR3 is CASSPPDSEAFF. For the CDR3, the DNA is TGTGCCAGCAGCCCCCCGGACAGTGAAGCTTTCTTT. The full variable domain, rest sourced from reference TRBV11-2 and TRBJ1-1, is EAGVAQSPRYKIIEKRQSVAFWCNPISGHATLYWYQQILGQGPKLLIQFQNNGVVDDSQLPKDRFSAERLKGVDSTLKIQPAKLEDSAVYLCASSPPDSEAFFGQGTRLTVV.

V usage is TRBV25-1 and J usage is TRBJ2-3; 9 nucleotides align to TRBD1. CDR3 size: 17 residues. The V and J ends lost 4 bases and 6 bases, in that order; junction bases with no gene match: 14. Germline V gene sequence: CDR1 MGHDK, CDR2 SYGVNS. CDR3 sequence (DNA): TGTGCCAGCAGTGGACAAACACGGACAGGGGTTTGGGATACGCAGTATTTT. It encodes CASSGQTRTGVWDTQYF.

This clonotype came up many times. This chain uses TRBV2 with TRBJ2-7; 9 bases fit TRBD2. With 6 bases clipped from V and 7 bases from J, the junction kept 13 bases outside the gene matches. CDR1 and CDR2 (germline): SNHLY, FYNNEI. The CDR3 sequence is 15 residues long. The CDR3 loop is CASSEIAGAGGEQYF. CDR3 DNA sequence: TGTGCCAGCAGCGAAATAGCGGGGGCAGGAGGGGAGCAGTACTTC.

This clonotype was observed many times. The gene calls are TRBV20-1 and TRBJ2-5; 10 positions match TRBD2. CDR1 and CDR2 (germline): DFQATT, SNEGSKA (reference sequence). The CDR3 extends over 20 amino acids. V lost 4 bases, J lost 1 base, and 21 bases stayed unmatched. The CDR3 region is CSAKDLGFGLADFPQETQYF. The CDR3 DNA is TGCAGTGCTAAAGATTTAGGATTCGGACTAGCGGATTTCCCCCAAGAGACCCAGTACTTC.

This clonotype has only a few counts. The genes are TRBV5-1 and TRBJ2-2; perhaps TRBD2 as D (6 bases). The CDR3 has 15 amino acids. V was cut by 5 bases and J by 1 base, with 12 bases left in between. From germline, CDR1 is SGHRS and CDR2 YFSETQ. The DNA for the CDR3 is TGCGCCAGCAGTGGGGGGTCCTTGAACACCGGGGAGCTGTTTTTT. This encodes CASSGGSLNTGELFF.

This clonotype was counted at least ten times. The CDR3 loop reads CASSPTGARGNTIYF. In DNA, the CDR3 is TGTGCCAGCTCACCAACGGGGGCTCGTGGAAACACCATATATTTT. The J gene is TRBJ1-3, the V gene TRBV18; D possibly corresponds to TRBD1 (6 bases). The CDR3 loop spans 15 amino acids. Germline V CDR1 and CDR2: KGHSH, LQKENI. Trimming shortened V by 2 bases and J by 3 bases, and 11 bases separated the two germline ends.

This clonotype appeared a few times. At one end, the junction sequence differs from germline, possibly due to a read error. V usage is TRBV11-2 and J usage is TRBJ1-1, with D tentatively TRBD1 (5 bases). The CDR3 spans 17 residues. Germline-derived CDR1 and CDR2 are SGHAT and FQNNGV. For the CDR3, the DNA is TGCGCCAGCAGCCAAAAGGGGATTATGTTTGGTCGAACTGAAGCTTTCTTT. Translated: CASSQKGIMFGRTEAFF.

The rearrangement links TRBV28 to TRBJ2-5; D is unresolved. The CDR3 totals 19 residues. Deletions cut 5 bases from V and 1 base from J, with 26 bases between. Germline V gene lookup returns CDR1 MDHEN and CDR2 SYDVKM. CDR3 DNA sequence: TGTGCCAGCAGTCTAACCCTTTGGGGTGGAGTTAGTCCCCAAGAGACCCAGTACTTC. Its protein product is CASSLTLWGGVSPQETQYF.

This clonotype was counted at least ten times. The chain uses TRBV4-3 and TRBJ1-6; D remains ambiguous. Germline V gene data show CDR1 as LGHNA and CDR2 as YSLEER. With 1 base removed from V and 10 bases from J, the gap between germline ends came to 17 bases. The CDR3 is 16 residues long. The CDR3 region has the DNA TGCGCCAGCAGCCAAGTGTTTGGGTCAGGCGGGTCACCCCTCCACTTT. It yields the protein CASSQVFGSGGSPLHF.

This clonotype appeared many times. The V and J genes are TRBV3-1 and TRBJ1-1, with TRBD1 identical over 8 bases. Losses at the gene ends were 8 bases for V and 1 base for J; bases not matched to a gene: 3. The germline V gene has CDR1 LGHDT and CDR2 YNNKEL (reference sequence). The CDR3 has 13 amino acids. The CDR3 spells CASQDRGNTEAFF. CDR3 DNA: TGTGCCAGCCAAGACAGGGGGAACACTGAAGCTTTCTTT.

This clonotype was seen repeatedly, ten times or more. The chain recombines TRBV5-8 with TRBJ2-7; the match to TRBD2 covers 7 bases. Germline V gives CDR1 SGHTS, CDR2 YDEGEE. Losses at the gene ends were 0 bases for V and 7 bases for J; bases not matched to a gene: 7. This CDR3 contains 14 residues. The CDR3 DNA follows: TGTGCCAGCAGCTTGGAGAAGGTGGGGGGGGAGCAGTACTTC. Its translation is CASSLEKVGGEQYF.

This clonotype showed up just a few times. A junction end diverges from the germline sequence, so it may reflect a read error. The chain joins TRBV20-1 to TRBJ2-1, with D perhaps matching TRBD2 (6 bases). The CDR3 runs to 14 residues. Germline CDR1 DFQATT, CDR2 SNEGSKA (reference sequence). The CDR3 DNA reads TGCAGTGCTAGAGAGGCGGGACCTCACAATGGGCAGTTCTTC. Protein sequence: CSAREAGPHNGQFF.

The chain couples TRBV19 to TRBJ2-7; D gene uncertain. V was clipped by 5 bases and J by 4 bases, with 9 bases between them. CDR1 and CDR2 (germline): LNHDA, SQIVND (reference sequence). The CDR3 is 12 amino acids. CDR3 sequence reads: CASSVRGYEQYF. As DNA, the CDR3 is TGTGCCAGTAGTGTTAGAGGATACGAGCAGTACTTC.

This clonotype was counted at least ten times. The CDR3 loop is CSARSGFRNTEAFF. The CDR3 DNA sequence: TGCAGTGCTAGATCGGGCTTCCGCAACACTGAAGCTTTCTTT. V and J are TRBV20-1 and TRBJ1-1, with D unclear. Deletions cut 2 bases from V and 2 bases from J, with 12 bases between. Per the germline V gene, CDR1 is DFQATT and CDR2 is SNEGSKA (reference sequence). The CDR3 is 14 residues long.

This clonotype was seen at least ten times. An end of the junction does not agree with germline; a read error may underlie this. This rearrangement joins TRBV7-2 to TRBJ1-1, with a tentative D call TRBD1 (5 bases). Germline-derived CDR1 and CDR2 are SGHTA and FQGNSA. CDR3 length: 13 amino acids. The chain's CDR3 is CASSLWGGTEAFF. In DNA, the CDR3 is TGCGCCAGCAGCCTGTGGGGGGGGACTGAAGCTTTCTTT.

This chain uses TRBV25-1 with TRBJ1-4, with 7 bases lining up with TRBD1. This CDR3 is built from 12 residues. Losses at the gene ends were 9 bases for V and 6 bases for J; bases not matched to a gene: 4. The V gene's germline CDR1 is MGHDK and CDR2 SYGVNS. CDR3 nucleotides: TGTGCCAGTTTCGGGACAGATGAAAAACTGTTTTTT. This encodes CASFGTDEKLFF.

This clonotype was seen many times. This chain joins TRBV6-5 and TRBJ2-7; no clear D gene. This CDR3 comprises 16 residues. Germline V CDR1 and CDR2: MNHEY, SVGAGI. With 0 bases removed from V and 3 bases from J, the gap between germline ends came to 15 bases. The CDR3 DNA follows: TGTGCCAGCAGTTACTCAGGTTTAGGGAAGATCTACGAGCAGTACTTC. Its translation: CASSYSGLGKIYEQYF.

This clonotype was found a few times. The gene calls are TRBV5-6 and TRBJ2-1; the match to TRBD1 covers 8 bases. V gave up 4 bases and J gave up 4 bases; unmatched junction bases: 10. The CDR3 consists of 16 residues. Per the germline V gene, CDR1 is SGHDT and CDR2 is YYEEEE. The CDR3 coding sequence is TGTGCCAGCAGCCTAACCCGGGACAGGTTGTACAATGAGCAGTTCTTC. Translation: CASSLTRDRLYNEQFF.

There are many counts of this clonotype. The chain carries TRBV12-3 or TRBV12-4 and TRBJ2-5; D possibly corresponds to TRBD1 (6 bases). Trimming left V 6 bases short and J 5 bases short, with 13 bases between. This CDR3 region has 13 residues. The CDR3 loop is CASRLGARETQYF. In DNA, the CDR3 is TGTGCCAGCAGGTTGGGGGCCCGGGAGACCCAGTACTTC.

The chain joins TRBV6-1 to TRBJ2-6; weak D call: TRBD1 (7 bases). The germline V gene has CDR1 MNHNS and CDR2 SASEGT. The V gene lost 5 bases and the J gene lost 2 bases, with 13 bases spanning the gap. The CDR3 contains 16 residues. This CDR3 is CASSPGGRAGANVLTF. CDR3 DNA sequence: TGTGCCAGCAGTCCAGGGGGGAGAGCTGGGGCCAACGTCCTGACTTTC.

In its sample, this clonotype was seen many times. The J gene is TRBJ2-2, the V gene TRBV30; maybe TRBD1 (6 bases). V lost 4 bases, J lost 4 bases, and 13 bases lay in between. This CDR3 contains 14 residues. Germline loops: CDR1 GTSNPN, CDR2 SVGIG (reference sequence). The CDR3 spells CAWNRDTSTGELFF. The CDR3 bases are TGTGCCTGGAACCGGGACACTAGCACCGGGGAGCTGTTTTTT.

This clonotype was detected only a few times. CDR3 residues: CSVGEGTDTQYF. CDR3 sequence (DNA): TGCAGCGTTGGGGAAGGTACAGATACGCAGTATTTT. The chain carries TRBV29-1 and TRBJ2-3; D is unresolved. The CDR3 length is 12 residues. The germline V and J ends were trimmed by 4 bases and 3 bases, with 8 bases remaining between them. Germline values: CDR1 SQVTM, CDR2 ANQGSEA.

The table lists this clonotype with many counts. V and J are TRBV12-3 or TRBV12-4 and TRBJ1-1; D call uncertain. The CDR3 contains 15 residues. Trimming left V 2 bases short and J 4 bases short, with 14 bases between. CDR3 bases: TGTGCCAGCAGTTTAACGGGGTTTGGGGTCACTGAAGCTTTCTTT. It is translated as CASSLTGFGVTEAFF.

The chain joins TRBV12-3 or TRBV12-4 to TRBJ2-1; D is undetermined. The CDR3 loop spans 10 amino acids. Trimming removed 5 bases at V and 15 bases at J, with 11 bases between. CDR3 DNA: TGTGCCAGCAGTGACACACGGATGTTCTTC. This encodes CASSDTRMFF.

This clonotype came up many times. The chain uses TRBV6-1 and TRBJ2-7; D gene unclear. Trimming took off 6 bases at V and 1 base at J, with 19 bases between the two ends. CDR3 length: 16 amino acids. The germline V gene has CDR1 MNHNS and CDR2 SASEGT. The DNA for the CDR3 is TGTGCCAGCAGCTCGACCCGGGTATTAGGTTCCTACGAGCAGTACGTC. It yields the protein CASSSTRVLGSYEQYV.

This rearrangement joins TRBV12-3 or TRBV12-4 to TRBJ1-6; unclear D gene. Trimming took 4 bases from V and 6 from J, leaving 7 bases between them. The CDR3 length is 13 residues. The DNA of the CDR3 is TGTGCCAGCAGTTGGGTCCTTAATTCACCCCTCCACTTT. Amino acid sequence: CASSWVLNSPLHF.

This clonotype has a handful of counts. This chain uses TRBV5-1 with TRBJ2-1, with 8 bases that match TRBD2. CDR1 is SGHRS and CDR2 is YFSETQ in the germline V gene. This CDR3 has 15 amino acids. Trimming removed 5 bases from V and 8 bases from J; junction bases left unmatched: 12. CDR3 nucleotide sequence: TGCGCCAGCAGACCCCTGACTAGCGTGGGGGATGAGCAGTTCTTC. Protein: CASRPLTSVGDEQFF.